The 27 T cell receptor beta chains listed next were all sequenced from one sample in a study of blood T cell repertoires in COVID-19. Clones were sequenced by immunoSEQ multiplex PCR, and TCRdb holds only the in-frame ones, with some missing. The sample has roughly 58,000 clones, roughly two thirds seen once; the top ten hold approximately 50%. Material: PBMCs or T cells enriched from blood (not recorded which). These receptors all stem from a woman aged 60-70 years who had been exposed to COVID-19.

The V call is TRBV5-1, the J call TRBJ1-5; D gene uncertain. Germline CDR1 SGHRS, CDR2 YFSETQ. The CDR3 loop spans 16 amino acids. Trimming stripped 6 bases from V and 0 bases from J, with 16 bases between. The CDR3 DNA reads TGCGCCAGCAATCTCTCCGTAGAGCCTAGCAATCAGCCCCAGCATTTT. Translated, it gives CASNLSVEPSNQPQHF.

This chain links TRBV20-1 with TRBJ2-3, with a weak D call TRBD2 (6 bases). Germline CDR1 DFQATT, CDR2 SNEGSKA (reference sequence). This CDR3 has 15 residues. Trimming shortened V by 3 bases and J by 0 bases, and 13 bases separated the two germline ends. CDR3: CSASGREISTDTQYF. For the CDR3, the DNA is TGCAGTGCTAGTGGACGGGAGATAAGCACAGATACGCAGTATTTT.

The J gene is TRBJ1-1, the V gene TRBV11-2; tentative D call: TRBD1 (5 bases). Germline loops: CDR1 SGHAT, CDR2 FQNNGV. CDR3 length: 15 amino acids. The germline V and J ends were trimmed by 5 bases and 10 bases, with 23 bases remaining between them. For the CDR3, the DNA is TGTGCCAGCAGCAGTCAGGGCCTTCGACGTTTGGGAGCTTTCTTT. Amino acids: CASSSQGLRRLGAFF.

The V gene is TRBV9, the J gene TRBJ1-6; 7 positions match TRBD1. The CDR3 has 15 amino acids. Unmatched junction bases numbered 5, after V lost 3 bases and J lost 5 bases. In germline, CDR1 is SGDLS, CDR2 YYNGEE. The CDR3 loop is CASSGPTGNNSPLHF. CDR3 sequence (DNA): TGTGCCAGCAGCGGTCCGACAGGGAATAATTCACCCCTCCACTTT.

CDR3 region: CASSDGGRSNYGYTF. CDR3 in DNA: TGTGCCAGCAGTGATGGGGGCAGAAGTAACTATGGCTACACCTTC. V usage is TRBV2 and J usage is TRBJ1-2; possible D gene TRBD1, 6 bases. The length of the CDR3 is 15 residues. The germline CDR1 and CDR2 sequences are SNHLY and FYNNEI. V lost 3 bases and J lost 1, with 12 bases in between.

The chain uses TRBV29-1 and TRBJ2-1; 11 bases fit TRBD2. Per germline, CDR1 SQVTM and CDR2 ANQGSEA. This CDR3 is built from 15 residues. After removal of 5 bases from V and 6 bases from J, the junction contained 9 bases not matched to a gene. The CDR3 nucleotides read TGCAGCGTTACCGTAACTAGCGGGGGAATCAATGAGCAGTTCTTC. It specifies CSVTVTSGGINEQFF.

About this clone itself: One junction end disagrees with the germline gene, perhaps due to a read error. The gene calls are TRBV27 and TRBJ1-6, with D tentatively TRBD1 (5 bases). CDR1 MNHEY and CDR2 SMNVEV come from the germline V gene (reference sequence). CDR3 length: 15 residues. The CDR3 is CASSLKFGANSPLHF. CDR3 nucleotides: TGTGCCAGCAGTTTAAAGTTTGGGGCTAATTCCCCCCTCCACTTT.

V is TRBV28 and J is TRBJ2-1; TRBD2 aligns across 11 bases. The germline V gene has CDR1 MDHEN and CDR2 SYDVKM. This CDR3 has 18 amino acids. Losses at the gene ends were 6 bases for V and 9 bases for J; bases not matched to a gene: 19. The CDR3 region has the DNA TGTGCCAGCAGAGATCTAGCGGGGGGTCCTTCGGTCCCCACTGAGCAGTTCTTC. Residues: CASRDLAGGPSVPTEQFF.

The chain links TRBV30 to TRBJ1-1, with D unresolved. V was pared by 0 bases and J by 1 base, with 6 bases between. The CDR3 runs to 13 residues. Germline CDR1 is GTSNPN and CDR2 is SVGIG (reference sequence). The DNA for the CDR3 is TGTGCCTGGAGTGTACTTGGGAACACTGAAGCTTTCTTT. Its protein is CAWSVLGNTEAFF.

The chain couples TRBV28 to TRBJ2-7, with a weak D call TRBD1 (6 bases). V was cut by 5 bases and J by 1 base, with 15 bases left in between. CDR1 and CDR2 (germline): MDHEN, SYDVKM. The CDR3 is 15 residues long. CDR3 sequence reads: CASSISGDRSYEQYF. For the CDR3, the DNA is TGTGCCAGCAGTATTTCAGGGGACCGGTCCTACGAGCAGTACTTC.

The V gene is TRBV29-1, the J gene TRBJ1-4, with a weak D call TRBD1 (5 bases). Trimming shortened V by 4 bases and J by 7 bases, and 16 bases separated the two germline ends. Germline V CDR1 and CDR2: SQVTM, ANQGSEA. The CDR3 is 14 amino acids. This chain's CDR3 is CSVVLGRGTEKLFF. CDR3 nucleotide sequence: TGCAGCGTTGTTTTGGGGCGAGGTACTGAAAAACTGTTTTTT.

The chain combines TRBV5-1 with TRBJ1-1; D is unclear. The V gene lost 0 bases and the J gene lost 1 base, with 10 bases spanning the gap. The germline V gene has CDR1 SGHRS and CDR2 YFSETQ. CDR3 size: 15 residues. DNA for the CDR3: TGCGCCAGCAGCTTGGCCGTTGAGGCGAACACTGAAGCTTTCTTT. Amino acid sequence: CASSLAVEANTEAFF. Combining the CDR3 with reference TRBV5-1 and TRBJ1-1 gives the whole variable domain KAGVTQTPRYLIKTRGQQVTLSCSPISGHRSVSWYQQTPGQGLQFLFEYFSETQRNKGNFPGRFSGRQFSNSRSEMNVSTLELGDSALYLCASSLAVEANTEAFFGQGTRLTVV.

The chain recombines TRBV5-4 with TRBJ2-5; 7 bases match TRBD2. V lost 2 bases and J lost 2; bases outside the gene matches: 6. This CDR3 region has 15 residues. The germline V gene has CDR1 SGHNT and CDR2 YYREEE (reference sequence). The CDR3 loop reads CASSLMTSFQETQYF. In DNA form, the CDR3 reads TGTGCCAGCAGCTTAATGACTAGCTTTCAAGAGACCCAGTACTTC.

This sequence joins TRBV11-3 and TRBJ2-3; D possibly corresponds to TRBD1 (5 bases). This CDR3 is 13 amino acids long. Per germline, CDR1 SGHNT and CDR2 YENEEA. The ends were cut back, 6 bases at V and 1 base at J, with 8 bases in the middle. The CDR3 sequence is CASRGPGTDTQYF. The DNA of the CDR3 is TGTGCCAGCAGGGGGCCCGGCACAGATACGCAGTATTTT.

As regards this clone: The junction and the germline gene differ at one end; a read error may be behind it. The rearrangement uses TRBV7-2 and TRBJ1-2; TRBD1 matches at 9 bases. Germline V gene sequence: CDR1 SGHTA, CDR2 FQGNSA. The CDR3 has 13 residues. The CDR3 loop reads CASSTGQGYDYTF. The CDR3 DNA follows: TGTGCCAGCAGCACGGGACAGGGCTATGACTACACCTTC.

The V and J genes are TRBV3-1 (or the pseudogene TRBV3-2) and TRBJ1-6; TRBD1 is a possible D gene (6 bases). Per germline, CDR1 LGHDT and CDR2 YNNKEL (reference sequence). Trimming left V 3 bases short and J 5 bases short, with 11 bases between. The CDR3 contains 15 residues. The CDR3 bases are TGTGCCAGCAGCCAGACGGACAGAGATAATTCACCCCTCCACTTT. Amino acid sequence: CASSQTDRDNSPLHF.

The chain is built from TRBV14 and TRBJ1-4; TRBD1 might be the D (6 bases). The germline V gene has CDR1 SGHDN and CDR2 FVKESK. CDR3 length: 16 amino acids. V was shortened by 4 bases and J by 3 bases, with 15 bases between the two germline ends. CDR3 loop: CASSPRPPGANEKLFF. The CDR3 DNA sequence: TGTGCCAGCAGCCCCCGGCCCCCAGGGGCTAATGAAAAACTGTTTTTT.

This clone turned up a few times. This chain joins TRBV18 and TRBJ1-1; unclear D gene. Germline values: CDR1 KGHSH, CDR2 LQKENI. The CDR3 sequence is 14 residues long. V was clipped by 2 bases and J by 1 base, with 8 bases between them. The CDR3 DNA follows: TGTGCCAGCTCACCAACAGCAGGGAACACTGAAGCTTTCTTT. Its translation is CASSPTAGNTEAFF.

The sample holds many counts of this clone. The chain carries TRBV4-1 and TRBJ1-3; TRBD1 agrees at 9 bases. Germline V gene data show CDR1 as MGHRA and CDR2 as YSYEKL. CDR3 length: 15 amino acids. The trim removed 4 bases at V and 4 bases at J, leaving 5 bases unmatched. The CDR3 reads CASSREQGAGNTIYF. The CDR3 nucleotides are TGCGCCAGCAGCCGGGAACAGGGGGCCGGAAACACCATATATTTT.

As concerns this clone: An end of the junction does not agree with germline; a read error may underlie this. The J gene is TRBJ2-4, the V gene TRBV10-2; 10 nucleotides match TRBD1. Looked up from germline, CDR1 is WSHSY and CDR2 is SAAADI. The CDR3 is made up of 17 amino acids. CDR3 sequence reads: CASRDRQGAGAKSIQYF. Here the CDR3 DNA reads TGCGCCAGCAGAGATCGACAGGGGGCGGGCGCCAAAAGCATTCAGTACTTC.

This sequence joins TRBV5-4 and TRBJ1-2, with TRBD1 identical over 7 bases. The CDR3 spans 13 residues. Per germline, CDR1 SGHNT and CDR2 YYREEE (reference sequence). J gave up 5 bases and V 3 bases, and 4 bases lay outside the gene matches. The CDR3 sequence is CASSWTGGYGYTF. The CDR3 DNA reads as TGTGCCAGCAGCTGGACAGGCGGGTATGGCTACACCTTC.

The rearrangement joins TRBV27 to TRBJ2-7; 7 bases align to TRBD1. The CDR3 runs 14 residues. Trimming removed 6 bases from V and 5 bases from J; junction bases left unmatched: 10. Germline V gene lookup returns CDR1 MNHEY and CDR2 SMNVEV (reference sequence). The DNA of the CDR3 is TGTGCCAGCAGCCGGGACAGCATAGGAAACGAGCAGTACTTC. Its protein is CASSRDSIGNEQYF.

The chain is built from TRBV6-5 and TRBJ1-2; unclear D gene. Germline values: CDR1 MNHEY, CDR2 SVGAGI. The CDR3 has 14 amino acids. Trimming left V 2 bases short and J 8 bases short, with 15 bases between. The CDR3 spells CASSYGDGLWGYTF. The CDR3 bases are TGTGCCAGCAGTTACGGCGACGGACTATGGGGCTACACCTTC.

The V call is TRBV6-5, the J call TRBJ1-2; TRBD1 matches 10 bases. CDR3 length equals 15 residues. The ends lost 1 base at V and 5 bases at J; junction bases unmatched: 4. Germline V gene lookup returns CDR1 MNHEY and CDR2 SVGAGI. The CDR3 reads CASSYYLGQGYGYTF. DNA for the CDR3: TGTGCCAGCAGTTACTACCTGGGACAGGGGTATGGCTACACCTTC.

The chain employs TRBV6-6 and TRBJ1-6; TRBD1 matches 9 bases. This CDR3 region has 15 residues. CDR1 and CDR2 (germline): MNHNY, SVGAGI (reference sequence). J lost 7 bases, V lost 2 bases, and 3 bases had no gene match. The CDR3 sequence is CASSYLGTGNSPLHF. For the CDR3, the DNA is TGTGCCAGCAGTTACCTTGGGACAGGGAATTCACCCCTCCACTTT.

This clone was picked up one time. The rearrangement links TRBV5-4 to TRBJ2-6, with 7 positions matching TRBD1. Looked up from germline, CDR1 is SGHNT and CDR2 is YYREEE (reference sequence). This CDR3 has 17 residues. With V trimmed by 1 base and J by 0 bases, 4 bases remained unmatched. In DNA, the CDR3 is TGTGCCAGCAGCTTGCACGCAGGGGGCTCTGGGGCCAACGTCCTGACTTTC. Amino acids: CASSLHAGGSGANVLTF.

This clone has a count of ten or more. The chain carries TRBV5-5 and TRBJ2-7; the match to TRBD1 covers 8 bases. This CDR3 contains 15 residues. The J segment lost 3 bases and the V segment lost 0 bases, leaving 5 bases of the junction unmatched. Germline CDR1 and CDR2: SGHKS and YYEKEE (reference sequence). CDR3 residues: CASSLAPGQDYEQYF. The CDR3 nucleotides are TGTGCCAGCAGCTTGGCACCGGGACAGGACTACGAGCAGTACTTC.